A single sample is the source of the 16 T cell receptor beta chains below, sequenced in a study of cytomegalovirus exposure and HLA in healthy donors. PCR primers comprised 60 Vbeta and 13 Jbeta primers. Clones were read by immunoSEQ multiplex PCR, and TCRdb kept only the in-frame ones, dropping some. Of some 120,000 clones detected, around 82% appear once; the ten largest clones hold 1.2%. Sequencing used PBMCs. The origin of the receptors is a female donor in good health and CMV-seronegative.

This chain uses TRBV10-2 with TRBJ2-5, with D hard to call. Germline V gene sequence: CDR1 WSHSY, CDR2 SAAADI. The V gene lost 4 bases and the J gene lost 3 bases, with 9 bases spanning the gap. The length of the CDR3 is 13 residues. CDR3 sequence (DNA): TGCGCCAGCAGTGTTGCCCAGAAAGAGACCCAGTACTTC. It yields the protein CASSVAQKETQYF.

The chain couples TRBV19 to TRBJ1-5; 12 bases are shared with TRBD1. The J segment lost 7 bases and the V segment lost 1 base, leaving 5 bases of the junction unmatched. Germline lookup yields CDR1 LNHDA and CDR2 SQIVND (reference sequence). The length of the CDR3 is 16 residues. In nucleotides, the CDR3 is TGTGCCAGTAGTATAGCAGCCGGGACAGGGGGCCAGCCCCAGCATTTT. This translates into CASSIAAGTGGQPQHF.

The J gene is TRBJ2-7, the V gene TRBV5-4; the D gene is possibly TRBD2 (6 bases). V was shortened by 7 bases and J by 2 bases, with 19 bases between the two germline ends. In germline, CDR1 is SGHNT, CDR2 YYREEE (reference sequence). The length of the CDR3 is 15 residues. The CDR3 is CASGDIAAPPYEQYF. As DNA, the CDR3 is TGTGCCAGCGGGGATATAGCGGCCCCCCCCTACGAGCAGTACTTC.

The chain employs TRBV28 and TRBJ1-2, with a tentative D call TRBD1 (6 bases). The ends were cut back, 9 bases at V and 4 bases at J, with 21 bases in the middle. CDR3 size: 15 residues. CDR1 is MDHEN, CDR2 SYDVKM, per germline. In nucleotides, the CDR3 is TGTGCCAGTCCCGGACAGCCTCCCTCTGTCTATGGCTACACCTTC. It encodes CASPGQPPSVYGYTF.

The chain is built from TRBV9 and TRBJ2-5, with a tentative D call TRBD2 (6 bases). V was pared by 3 bases and J by 4 bases, with 19 bases between. The germline V gene encodes CDR1 SGDLS and CDR2 YYNGEE. This CDR3 is built from 16 residues. This CDR3 reads CASSAGLGTGRETQYF. The CDR3 coding sequence is TGTGCCAGCAGCGCTGGACTGGGGACTGGTCGAGAGACCCAGTACTTC.

A few counts support this clone. This chain links TRBV10-3 with TRBJ2-1, with D possibly matching TRBD2 (5 bases). CDR1 and CDR2 from the germline V gene are ENHRY and SYGVKD. The CDR3 is 14 amino acids. V was shortened by 5 bases and J by 8 bases, with 16 bases between the two germline ends. This CDR3 is CAISRRAQEDEQFF. The CDR3 nucleotides read TGTGCCATCAGTCGCCGGGCTCAGGAGGATGAGCAGTTCTTC.

The chain links TRBV27 to TRBJ2-1; D ambiguous. V lost 6 bases and J 3 bases, leaving 6 bases between the germline ends. Germline V lookup: CDR1 MNHEY, CDR2 SMNVEV (reference sequence). CDR3 size: 12 residues. The CDR3 DNA reads TGTGCCAGCAGCCCAAACTACAATGAGCAGTTCTTC. It encodes CASSPNYNEQFF.

The genes are TRBV25-1 and TRBJ2-7; TRBD2 aligns across 8 bases. CDR1 MGHDK and CDR2 SYGVNS come from the germline V gene. V gave up 6 bases and J gave up 5 bases; unmatched junction bases: 3. This CDR3 spans 12 amino acids. Here the CDR3 DNA reads TGTGCCAGCAGAGGGACTAGTAACGAGCAGTACTTC. Its protein product is CASRGTSNEQYF.

The J gene is TRBJ2-2, the V gene TRBV19, with 7 nucleotides matching TRBD1. Germline V lookup: CDR1 LNHDA, CDR2 SQIVND (reference sequence). The CDR3 consists of 17 residues. The J segment lost 4 bases and the V segment lost 5 bases, leaving 13 bases of the junction unmatched. The CDR3 region has the DNA TGTGCCAGTAGTTCAGCACCGACAGGGCTGGGCACCGGGGAGCTGTTTTTT. Residues: CASSSAPTGLGTGELFF.

This clone is a singleton in its sample. The chain joins TRBV18 to TRBJ1-1; 12 bases align to TRBD1. The CDR3 contains 14 residues. Germline V lookup: CDR1 KGHSH, CDR2 LQKENI. Trimming at V came to 6 bases and at J to 5 bases, leaving 4 bases not matched to a gene. This chain's CDR3 is CASSGTGGATEAFF. CDR3 bases: TGTGCCAGCTCGGGGACAGGGGGCGCGACTGAAGCTTTCTTT.

This clone has a single count. J is TRBJ1-2 and V is TRBV20-1; D not resolved. Germline V gene data show CDR1 as DFQATT and CDR2 as SNEGSKA (reference sequence). Trimming removed 3 bases at V and 8 bases at J, with 4 bases between. The CDR3 sequence is 9 residues long. The CDR3 protein is CSASKGYTF. The CDR3 bases are TGCAGTGCTAGCAAAGGCTACACCTTC.

The V call is TRBV19, the J call TRBJ1-2; no clear D. This CDR3 comprises 14 residues. Germline V lookup: CDR1 LNHDA, CDR2 SQIVND (reference sequence). V shed 8 bases and J shed 3 bases, with 16 bases lying between them. CDR3: CASRTVGVDYGYTF. For the CDR3, the DNA is TGTGCCAGTCGTACAGTCGGGGTTGACTATGGCTACACCTTC.

The rearrangement joins TRBV29-1 to TRBJ2-1; the D gene is possibly TRBD2 (5 bases). V was trimmed by 6 bases and J by 14 bases, leaving 23 bases between them. The V gene's germline CDR1 is SQVTM and CDR2 ANQGSEA. The CDR3 spans 13 residues. CDR3 residues: CSVTQQRRLRKFF. In DNA form, the CDR3 reads TGCAGCGTGACACAGCAACGACGACTACGGAAGTTCTTC.

The chain uses TRBV5-1 and TRBJ2-7; TRBD2 aligns across 14 bases. The trim removed 4 bases at V and 1 base at J, leaving 7 bases unmatched. The length of the CDR3 is 17 residues. The V gene's germline CDR1 is SGHRS and CDR2 YFSETQ. The CDR3 coding sequence is TGCGCCAGCAGCCTTGGACTAGCGGGAGGCTTATCCTACGAGCAGTACTTC. Translation gives CASSLGLAGGLSYEQYF.

This chain connects TRBV10-3 to TRBJ2-5, with 14 nucleotides matching TRBD2. Germline-derived CDR1 and CDR2 are ENHRY and SYGVKD. This CDR3 has 15 residues. J lost 2 bases, V lost 6 bases, and 2 bases had no gene match. This CDR3 is CAIRTSGGEQETQYF. CDR3 DNA: TGTGCCATCAGGACTAGCGGGGGGGAGCAAGAGACCCAGTACTTC.

The DNA of the CDR3 is TGTGCCAGCAGTGAACGGGCAGATACGCAGTATTTT. This codes for CASSERADTQYF. The chain has TRBV25-1 and TRBJ2-3; unclear D gene. The germline V gene has CDR1 MGHDK and CDR2 SYGVNS. Between the trimmed V and J ends, which lost 2 bases and 4 bases, there was a span of 4 bases. The CDR3 has 12 residues.